These 2 T cell receptor beta chains came from one sample sequenced in a study of response to subunit inactivated influenza vaccine. TCRdb re-called the RT-PCR reads through MiXCR, storing one row per CDR3 protein. The sample carries some 640,000 distinct CDR3 sequences, about 15% recorded once. The sample in question was PBMCs from blood, obtained less than 15 days before vaccination. Receptors originate from a man aged 45-65 years who received an inactivated influenza vaccine.

The chain joins TRBV6-1 to TRBJ1-3, with D possibly being TRBD1 (5 bases). The germline gives CDR1 MNHNS, CDR2 SASEGT. The V end was cut by 4 bases, the J end by 2 bases, with 12 bases between. There are 15 residues in the CDR3. CDR3 residues: CASSGTHNTGNTIYF. Here the CDR3 DNA reads TGTGCCAGCAGTGGGACACATAATACTGGAAACACCATATATTTT.

In its sample, this clonotype was seen many times. CDR3: CASSRGATDTQYF. Here the CDR3 DNA reads TGTGCCAGCAGTCGGGGGGCTACAGATACGCAGTATTTT. The rearrangement uses TRBV7-9 and TRBJ2-3; maybe TRBD2 (7 bases). Germline CDR1 and CDR2: SEHNR and FQNEAQ (reference sequence). CDR3 length equals 13 residues. The V end was cut by 6 bases, the J end by 3 bases, with 10 bases between.